This TCR beta chain was recorded in a study of blood T cell repertoires in COVID-19. Study information: Italy, Spain and the United States were the sources of the convalescent and acute COVID-19 samples. The analysed material was cDNA or gDNA that came from T cells, B-cell-depleted T cells, or PBMCs.

As processed by the authors: Reference gene primer amplification in the assay estimated nucleated cell counts. TCRdb's table, derived via immunoSEQ multiplex PCR, lists solely in-frame clones and lacks some. Clonal size and the V and J genes are those of that table, whereas D and trimming came from the DNA. The repertoire holds roughly 230,000 clones, roughly 89% seen once, with 3.5% to 5% in the top ten. V gave up 4 bases and J gave up 1 base, with 15 bases separating them. In germline, CDR1 is SGHRS, CDR2 YFSETQ. This CDR3 comprises 16 residues. Sequencing used peripheral blood. This rearrangement joins TRBV5-1 to TRBJ2-1; D uncertain. The TCR was taken from a woman aged 40 to 50 who had recovered from COVID-19. The CDR3 DNA reads as TGCGCCAGCAGCCTATCGACACTTACTTCCTACAATGAGCAGTTCTTC. It specifies CASSLSTLTSYNEQFF.